The 20 T cell receptor beta chains reported below all come from one sample, sequenced in a study of cytomegalovirus exposure and HLA in healthy donors. The study ran its PCR with 60 Vbeta and 13 Jbeta primers. Sequencing was performed with immunoSEQ multiplex PCR; in TCRdb, only in-frame clones are kept and a portion is missing. The data contain 150,000 to 180,000 clones, roughly 74% of them seen just once; the ten biggest clones take up approximately 2.6%. The sample taken for sequencing was PBMCs. All receptors derive from a man aged 18 to 29 in good health and CMV-seronegative.

The gene calls are TRBV9 and TRBJ2-7; a possible D gene is TRBD2 (5 bases). The CDR3 consists of 15 residues. Trimming removed 3 bases at V and 4 bases at J, with 17 bases between. The germline gives CDR1 SGDLS, CDR2 YYNGEE. CDR3 protein: CASSAGLGGIYEQYF. The CDR3, as DNA: TGTGCCAGCAGCGCCGGACTTGGCGGAATTTACGAGCAGTACTTC.

The chain employs TRBV7-8 and TRBJ2-7; 9 nucleotides align to TRBD1. This CDR3 is 14 amino acids long. V was pared by 1 base and J by 4 bases, with 2 bases of the junction left unmatched. In germline, CDR1 is SGHVS, CDR2 FQNEAQ. CDR3 DNA sequence: TGTGCCAGCAGCTTAGACAGGGGGCTTTACGAGCAGTACGTC. Amino acid sequence: CASSLDRGLYEQYV.

Turning to this clone: The DNA is omitted, as the CDR3 cannot be located on it reliably, and the CDR3 follows TCRdb's listing. This chain's CDR3 is CASSFGPGGSGNTIYF. The chain combines TRBV5-1 with TRBJ1-3; whether TRBD1, the table's D call, matches the DNA was not checked. The CDR3 length equals 16 residues, ends included. Germline CDR1 SGHRS, CDR2 YFSETQ.

The rearrangement links TRBV6-5 to TRBJ2-7; weak D call: TRBD1 (6 bases). CDR1 is MNHEY, CDR2 SVGAGI, per germline. The CDR3 is made up of 16 amino acids. The V end was cut by 4 bases, the J end by 2 bases, with 18 bases between. CDR3 in amino acids: CASSWMQGTHPYEQYF. The CDR3 DNA reads as TGTGCCAGCAGTTGGATGCAGGGGACCCACCCCTACGAGCAGTACTTC.

V gene TRBV28 combines with J gene TRBJ2-7; 7 nucleotides align to TRBD1. The V and J ends lost 6 bases and 2 bases, in that order; junction bases with no gene match: 7. Germline V gene sequence: CDR1 MDHEN, CDR2 SYDVKM. This CDR3 spans 14 amino acids. CDR3 nucleotides: TGTGCCAGCAGCACCGGGACAGCCACCTACGAGCAGTACGTC. It codes for CASSTGTATYEQYV.

This chain uses TRBV6-5 with TRBJ1-6; weak D call: TRBD1 (6 bases). CDR3 length: 15 amino acids. The germline V and J ends were trimmed by 4 bases and 5 bases, with 12 bases remaining between them. Germline CDR1 and CDR2: MNHEY and SVGAGI. This CDR3 reads CASSFQGSNNSPLHF. CDR3 in DNA: TGTGCCAGCAGTTTCCAGGGGTCTAATAATTCACCCCTCCACTTT.

The chain uses TRBV28 and TRBJ2-5; the match to TRBD2 covers 7 bases. Germline loops: CDR1 MDHEN, CDR2 SYDVKM. This CDR3 is built from 17 residues. J was trimmed by 0 bases and V by 2 bases; bases with no gene match: 9. CDR3 sequence (DNA): TGTGCCAGCAGTTTAAGTGCTAGCGGAGTCGACCAAGAGACCCAGTACTTC. Protein: CASSLSASGVDQETQYF.

The J gene is TRBJ2-7, the V gene TRBV7-2; D call uncertain. V lost 4 bases and J 0 bases, leaving 10 bases between the germline ends. Germline CDR1 reads SGHTA; CDR2 reads FQGNSA. CDR3 length: 14 residues. Here the CDR3 reads CASSSTVYSYEQYF. The DNA of the CDR3 is TGTGCCAGCAGCTCTACAGTTTACTCCTACGAGCAGTACTTC.

The chain links TRBV9 to TRBJ1-1; no clear D gene. CDR1 SGDLS and CDR2 YYNGEE come from the germline V gene. The CDR3 contains 15 residues. With 4 bases removed from V and 4 bases from J, the gap between germline ends came to 17 bases. The CDR3 here is CASSPHLSSGTEAFF. DNA for the CDR3: TGTGCCAGCAGCCCCCACCTTTCCAGCGGCACTGAAGCTTTCTTT. The full variable domain, its missing parts supplied by reference TRBV9 and TRBJ1-1, is DSGVTQTPKHLITATGQRVTLRCSPRSGDLSVYWYQQSLDQGLQFLIQYYNGEERAKGNILERFSAQQFPDLHSELNLSSLELGDSALYFCASSPHLSSGTEAFFGQGTRLTVV.

A single count supports this clone. The V and J genes are TRBV11-2 and TRBJ1-3; D might be TRBD1 (5 bases). The CDR3 sequence is 15 residues long. The germline gives CDR1 SGHAT, CDR2 FQNNGV. The ends were cut back, 5 bases at V and 0 bases at J, with 11 bases in the middle. CDR3 nucleotide sequence: TGTGCCAGCAGCCTCAGGGTTCTCTCTGGAAACACCATATATTTT. Protein: CASSLRVLSGNTIYF.

CDR3 nucleotide sequence: TGTGCCAGCAGCTCCCGGACAGATATGAACACTGAAGCTTTCTTT. Translating it yields CASSSRTDMNTEAFF. The gene calls are TRBV7-9 and TRBJ1-1, with D perhaps TRBD1 (6 bases). V lost 4 bases and J 0 bases, leaving 12 bases between the germline ends. CDR3 length equals 15 residues. In germline, CDR1 is SEHNR, CDR2 FQNEAQ (reference sequence).

The CDR3 DNA reads TGTGCCAGCAGCCGATACAGGGTCTCCTATAATTCACCCCTCCACTTT. Translating it yields CASSRYRVSYNSPLHF. The chain combines TRBV14 with TRBJ1-6; possible D gene TRBD1, 6 bases. Germline V gene sequence: CDR1 SGHDN, CDR2 FVKESK. The CDR3 consists of 16 residues. The germline V and J ends were trimmed by 4 bases and 0 bases, with 10 bases remaining between them.

The chain employs TRBV11-2 and TRBJ1-1; perhaps TRBD1 as D (5 bases). Per germline, CDR1 SGHAT and CDR2 FQNNGV. Trimming took off 4 bases at V and 3 bases at J, with 24 bases between the two ends. The CDR3 runs to 18 residues. CDR3 sequence: CASSYFRDPLTGDTEAFF. The CDR3 DNA is TGTGCCAGCAGCTATTTTCGGGACCCACTGACGGGAGACACTGAAGCTTTCTTT. The complete variable domain, with remaining parts taken from reference TRBV11-2 and TRBJ1-1, reads EAGVAQSPRYKIIEKRQSVAFWCNPISGHATLYWYQQILGQGPKLLIQFQNNGVVDDSQLPKDRFSAERLKGVDSTLKIQPAKLEDSAVYLCASSYFRDPLTGDTEAFFGQGTRLTVV.

In this sample, this clone turned up once. The rearrangement uses TRBV6-1 and TRBJ2-1; 8 bases line up with TRBD2. The CDR3 sequence is 16 residues long. Per the germline V gene, CDR1 is MNHNS and CDR2 is SASEGT. With V trimmed by 2 bases and J by 7 bases, 10 bases remained unmatched. For the CDR3, the DNA is TGTGCCAGCAGTGAACTGCCGAGCGGGGGTTTAAATGAGCAGTTCTTC. Translation: CASSELPSGGLNEQFF.

The V and J genes are TRBV11-2 and TRBJ1-2; TRBD1 aligns across 7 bases. Germline CDR1 and CDR2: SGHAT and FQNNGV. Trimming cost V 3 bases and J 2 bases; bases outside gene matches: 12. This CDR3 contains 17 residues. The CDR3 DNA is TGTGCCAGCAGCTTTAAAACCTTTGAAGGGGGCAACTATGGCTACACCTTC. It specifies CASSFKTFEGGNYGYTF.

There are a few counts of this clone. The V and J genes are TRBV5-1 and TRBJ1-4, with 10 bases matching TRBD1. The length of the CDR3 is 16 residues. Germline V gene sequence: CDR1 SGHRS, CDR2 YFSETQ. Germline trimming cut 4 bases from V and 5 bases from J; bases unmatched to any gene: 8. CDR3 amino acids: CASSLLPGQGNEKLFF. CDR3 nucleotides: TGCGCCAGCAGCCTTCTTCCGGGACAGGGGAATGAAAAACTGTTTTTT.

This chain links TRBV28 with TRBJ1-5; D possibly corresponds to TRBD1 (5 bases). This CDR3 comprises 15 residues. With 2 bases removed from V and 7 bases from J, the gap between germline ends came to 15 bases. Germline CDR1 reads MDHEN; CDR2 reads SYDVKM. The CDR3 loop is CASSLDVGWGQPQHF. The CDR3 DNA follows: TGTGCCAGCAGTTTAGACGTGGGATGGGGCCAGCCCCAGCATTTT.

The chain links TRBV14 to TRBJ2-2, with D possibly matching TRBD2 (7 bases). V was pared by 4 bases and J by 5 bases, with 14 bases between. The V gene's germline CDR1 is SGHDN and CDR2 FVKESK. This CDR3 region has 15 residues. CDR3 region: CASSPMGGLTGELFF. CDR3 DNA: TGTGCCAGCAGCCCGATGGGGGGGCTGACCGGGGAGCTGTTTTTT.

This chain joins TRBV6-1 and TRBJ1-2; D remains unclear. V lost 6 bases, J lost 6 bases, and 20 bases lay in between. Germline V gene sequence: CDR1 MNHNS, CDR2 SASEGT. The CDR3 is made up of 15 amino acids. The CDR3 region has the DNA TGTGCCAGCAGCTCCGGAGGGAGTTTGCTTAATGGCTACACCTTC. As protein: CASSSGGSLLNGYTF.

As for this clone: This specimen includes other DNA sequences encoding the same CDR3. This rearrangement joins TRBV5-1 to TRBJ1-1; D remains ambiguous. The CDR3 is 14 residues long. Germline CDR1 reads SGHRS; CDR2 reads YFSETQ. V was pared by 0 bases and J by 2 bases, with 8 bases between. CDR3 sequence reads: CASSLDRGNTEAFF. The CDR3 nucleotides read TGCGCCAGCAGCTTGGACCGCGGTAACACTGAAGCTTTCTTT. Full variable domain (rest looked up from reference TRBV5-1 and TRBJ1-1): KAGVTQTPRYLIKTRGQQVTLSCSPISGHRSVSWYQQTPGQGLQFLFEYFSETQRNKGNFPGRFSGRQFSNSRSEMNVSTLELGDSALYLCASSLDRGNTEAFFGQGTRLTVV.